What follows describes a single T cell receptor (beta chain). What it binds is not known. TCR beta CDR3 was sequenced at survey depth on immunoSEQ. Repertoires were generated with immunoSEQ multiplex PCR, while TCRdb's copy carries only in-frame clones and drops some. The sample contains some 5,000 clones, under 70% of which appear only once. The data are from a study of CD8 T cell repertoires and HIV-1 epitope variants. Study overall: Controls were a CMV, EBV and flu pool, Ebola AY9, and no peptide. The study's findings and limits: Some ten antigen-specific TCR beta clonotypes were found; roughly 6 seemed cross-reactive to variants.

The CDR3 is 13 residues long. Trimming removed 5 bases at V and 4 bases at J, with 13 bases between. Germline V gives CDR1 SGHTS, CDR2 YDEGEE. The J gene is TRBJ2-7, the V gene TRBV5-8; D is possibly TRBD1 (6 bases). The TCR sequence derives from a male donor with HIV. Sequenced input: cultured CD8+ T cells derived from PBMCs. The CDR3 reads CASSTNRDYEQYF. The CDR3 DNA is TGTGCCAGCAGTACTAACAGGGATTACGAGCAGTACTTC.